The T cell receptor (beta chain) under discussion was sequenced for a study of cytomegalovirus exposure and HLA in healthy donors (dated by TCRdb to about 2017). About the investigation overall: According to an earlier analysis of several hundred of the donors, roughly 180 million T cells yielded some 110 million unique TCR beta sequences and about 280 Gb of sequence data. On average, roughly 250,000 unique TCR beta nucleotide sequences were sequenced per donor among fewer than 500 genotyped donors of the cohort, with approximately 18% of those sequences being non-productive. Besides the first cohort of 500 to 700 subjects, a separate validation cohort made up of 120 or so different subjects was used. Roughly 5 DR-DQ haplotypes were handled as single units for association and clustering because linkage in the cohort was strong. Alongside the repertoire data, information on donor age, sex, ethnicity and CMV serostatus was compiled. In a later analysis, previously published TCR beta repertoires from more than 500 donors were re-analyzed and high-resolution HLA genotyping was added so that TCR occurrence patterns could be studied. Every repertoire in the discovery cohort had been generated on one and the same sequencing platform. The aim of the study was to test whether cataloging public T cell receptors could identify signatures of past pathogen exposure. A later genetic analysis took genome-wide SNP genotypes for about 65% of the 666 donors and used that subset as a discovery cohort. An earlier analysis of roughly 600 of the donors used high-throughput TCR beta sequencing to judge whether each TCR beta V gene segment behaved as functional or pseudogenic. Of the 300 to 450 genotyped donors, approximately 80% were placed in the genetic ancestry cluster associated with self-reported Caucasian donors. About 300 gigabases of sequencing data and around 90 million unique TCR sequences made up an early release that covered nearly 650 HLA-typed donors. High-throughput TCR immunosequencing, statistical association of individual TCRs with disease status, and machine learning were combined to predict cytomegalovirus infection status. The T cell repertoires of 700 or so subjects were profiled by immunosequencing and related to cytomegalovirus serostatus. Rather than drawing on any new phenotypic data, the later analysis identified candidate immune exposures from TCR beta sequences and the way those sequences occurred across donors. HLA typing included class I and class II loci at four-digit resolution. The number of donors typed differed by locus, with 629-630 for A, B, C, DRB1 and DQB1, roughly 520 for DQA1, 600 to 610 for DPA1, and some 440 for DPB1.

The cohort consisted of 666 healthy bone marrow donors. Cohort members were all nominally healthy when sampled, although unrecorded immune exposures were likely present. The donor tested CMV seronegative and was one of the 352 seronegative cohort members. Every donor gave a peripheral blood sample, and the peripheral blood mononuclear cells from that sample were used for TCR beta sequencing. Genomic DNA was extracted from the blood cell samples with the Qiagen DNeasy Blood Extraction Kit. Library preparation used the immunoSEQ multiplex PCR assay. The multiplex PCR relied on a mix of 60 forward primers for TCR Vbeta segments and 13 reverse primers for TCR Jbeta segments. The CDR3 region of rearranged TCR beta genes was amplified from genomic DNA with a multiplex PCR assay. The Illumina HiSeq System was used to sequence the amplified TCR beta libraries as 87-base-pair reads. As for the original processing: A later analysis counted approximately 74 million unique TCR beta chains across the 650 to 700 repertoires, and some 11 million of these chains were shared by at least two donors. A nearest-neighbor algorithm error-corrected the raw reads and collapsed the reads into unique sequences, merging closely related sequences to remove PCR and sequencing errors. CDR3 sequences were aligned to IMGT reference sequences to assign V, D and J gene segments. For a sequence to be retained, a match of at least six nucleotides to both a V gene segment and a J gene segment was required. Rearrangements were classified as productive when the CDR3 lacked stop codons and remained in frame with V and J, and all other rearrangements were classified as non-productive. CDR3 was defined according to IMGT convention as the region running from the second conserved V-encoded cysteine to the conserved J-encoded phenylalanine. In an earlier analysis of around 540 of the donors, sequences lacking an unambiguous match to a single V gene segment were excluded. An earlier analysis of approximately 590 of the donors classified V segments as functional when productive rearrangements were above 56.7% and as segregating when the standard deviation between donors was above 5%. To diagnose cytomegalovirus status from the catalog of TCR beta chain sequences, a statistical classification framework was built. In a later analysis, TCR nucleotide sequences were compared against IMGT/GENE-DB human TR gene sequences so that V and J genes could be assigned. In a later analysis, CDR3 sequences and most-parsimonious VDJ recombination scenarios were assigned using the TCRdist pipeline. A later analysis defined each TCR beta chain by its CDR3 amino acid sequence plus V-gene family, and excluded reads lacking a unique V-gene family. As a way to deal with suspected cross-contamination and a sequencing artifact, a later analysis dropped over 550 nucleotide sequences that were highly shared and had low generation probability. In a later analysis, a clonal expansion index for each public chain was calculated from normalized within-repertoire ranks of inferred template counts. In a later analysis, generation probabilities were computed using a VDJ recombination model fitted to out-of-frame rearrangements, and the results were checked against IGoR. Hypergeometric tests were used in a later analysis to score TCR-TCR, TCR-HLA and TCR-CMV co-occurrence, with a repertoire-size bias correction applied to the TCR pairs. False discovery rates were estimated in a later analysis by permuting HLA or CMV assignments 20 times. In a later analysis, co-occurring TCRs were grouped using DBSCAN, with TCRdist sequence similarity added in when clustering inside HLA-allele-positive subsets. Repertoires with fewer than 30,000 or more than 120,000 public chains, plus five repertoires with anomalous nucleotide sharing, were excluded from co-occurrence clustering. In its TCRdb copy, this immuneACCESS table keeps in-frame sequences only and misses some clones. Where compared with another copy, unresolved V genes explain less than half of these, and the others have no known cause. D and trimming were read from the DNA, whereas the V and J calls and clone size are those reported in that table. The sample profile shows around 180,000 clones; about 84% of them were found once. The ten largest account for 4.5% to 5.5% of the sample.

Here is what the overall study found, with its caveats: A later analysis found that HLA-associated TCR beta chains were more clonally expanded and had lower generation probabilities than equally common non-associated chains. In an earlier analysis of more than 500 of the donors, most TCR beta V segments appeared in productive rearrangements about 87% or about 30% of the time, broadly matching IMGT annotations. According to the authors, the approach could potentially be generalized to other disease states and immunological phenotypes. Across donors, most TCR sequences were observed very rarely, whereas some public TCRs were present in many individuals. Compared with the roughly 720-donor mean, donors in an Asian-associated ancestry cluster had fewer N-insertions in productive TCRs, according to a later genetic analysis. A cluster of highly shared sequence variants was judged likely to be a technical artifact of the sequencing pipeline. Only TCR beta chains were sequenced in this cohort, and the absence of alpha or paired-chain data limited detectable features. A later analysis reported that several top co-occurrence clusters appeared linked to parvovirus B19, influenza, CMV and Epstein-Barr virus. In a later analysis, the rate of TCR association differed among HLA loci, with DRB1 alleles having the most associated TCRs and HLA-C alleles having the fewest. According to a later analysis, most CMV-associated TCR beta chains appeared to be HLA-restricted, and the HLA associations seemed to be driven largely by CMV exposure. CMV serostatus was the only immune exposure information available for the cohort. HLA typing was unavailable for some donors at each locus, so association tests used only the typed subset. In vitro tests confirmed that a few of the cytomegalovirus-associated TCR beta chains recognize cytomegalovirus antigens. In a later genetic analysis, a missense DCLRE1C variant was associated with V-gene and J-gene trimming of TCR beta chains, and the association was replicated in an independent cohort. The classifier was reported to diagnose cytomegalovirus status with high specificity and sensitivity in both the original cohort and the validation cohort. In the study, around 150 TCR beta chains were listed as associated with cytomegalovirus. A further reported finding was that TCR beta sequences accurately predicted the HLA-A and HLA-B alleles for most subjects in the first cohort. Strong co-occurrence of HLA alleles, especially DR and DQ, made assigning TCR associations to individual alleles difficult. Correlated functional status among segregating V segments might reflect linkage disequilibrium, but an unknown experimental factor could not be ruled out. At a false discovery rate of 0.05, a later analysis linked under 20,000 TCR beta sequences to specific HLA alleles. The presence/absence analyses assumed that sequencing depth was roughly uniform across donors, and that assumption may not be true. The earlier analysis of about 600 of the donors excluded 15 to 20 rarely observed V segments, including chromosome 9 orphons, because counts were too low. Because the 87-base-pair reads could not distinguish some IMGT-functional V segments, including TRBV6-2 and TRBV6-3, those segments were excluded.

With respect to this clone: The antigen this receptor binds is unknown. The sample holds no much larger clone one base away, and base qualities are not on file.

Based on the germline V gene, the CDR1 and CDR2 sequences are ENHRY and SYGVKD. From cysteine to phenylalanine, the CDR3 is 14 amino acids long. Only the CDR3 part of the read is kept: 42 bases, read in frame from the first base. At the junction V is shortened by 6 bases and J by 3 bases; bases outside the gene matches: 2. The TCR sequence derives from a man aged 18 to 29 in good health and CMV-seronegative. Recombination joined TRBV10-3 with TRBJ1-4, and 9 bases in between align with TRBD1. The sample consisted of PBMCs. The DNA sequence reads TGTGCCATCAGAGGGACAGGGTCTAATGAAAAACTGTTTTTT. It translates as CAIRGTGSNEKLFF.